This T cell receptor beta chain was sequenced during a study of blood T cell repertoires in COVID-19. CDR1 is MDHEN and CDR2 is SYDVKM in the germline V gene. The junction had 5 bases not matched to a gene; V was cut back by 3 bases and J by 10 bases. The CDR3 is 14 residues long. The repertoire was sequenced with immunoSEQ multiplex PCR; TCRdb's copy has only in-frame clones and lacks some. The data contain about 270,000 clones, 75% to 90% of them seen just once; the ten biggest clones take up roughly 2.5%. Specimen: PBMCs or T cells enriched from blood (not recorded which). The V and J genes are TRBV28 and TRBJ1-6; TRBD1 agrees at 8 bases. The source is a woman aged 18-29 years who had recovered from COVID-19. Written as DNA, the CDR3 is TGTGCCAGCAGTTTGGGGACAGGACAGTCACCCCTCCACTTT. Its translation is CASSLGTGQSPLHF.